Shown below are 4 T cell receptor beta chains from a single sample sequenced in a study of blood T cell repertoires in COVID-19. Generated by immunoSEQ multiplex PCR, the TCRdb table keeps only in-frame clones and is missing some. The sample shows about 70,000 clones, roughly nine tenths of them seen only once. The material sequenced was peripheral blood. The origin of the receptors is a man aged 45-65 years with acute or convalescent COVID-19.

The gene calls are TRBV19 and TRBJ1-4; 10 bases are a match to TRBD1. From germline, CDR1 is LNHDA and CDR2 SQIVND (reference sequence). V gave up 10 bases and J gave up 6 bases; unmatched junction bases: 8. The CDR3 consists of 14 residues. CDR3 in amino acids: CATQLGTGDEKLFF. The CDR3, as DNA: TGTGCCACCCAACTCGGGACAGGGGATGAAAAACTGTTTTTT.

In its sample, this clone was seen once. The rearrangement links TRBV10-3 to TRBJ1-2, with 8 bases matching TRBD1. Per the germline V gene, CDR1 is ENHRY and CDR2 is SYGVKD. Trimming cost V 6 bases and J 7 bases; bases outside gene matches: 13. CDR3 length equals 15 residues. As DNA, the CDR3 is TGTGCCATCAGCAAATCGGACAGGGCCTCAGGTGGCTACACCTTC. It is translated as CAISKSDRASGGYTF.

The chain recombines TRBV24-1 with TRBJ2-5; no definite D call. Germline assignment: CDR1 KGHDR and CDR2 SFDVKD. V was pared by 1 base and J by 4 bases, with 6 bases between. The length of the CDR3 is 13 residues. CDR3 region: CATSDFVRETQYF. The CDR3 nucleotides are TGTGCCACCAGTGATTTTGTGCGAGAGACCCAGTACTTC.

This chain connects TRBV7-2 to TRBJ1-1; D is perhaps TRBD1 (5 bases). V shed 4 bases and J shed 4 bases, with 7 bases lying between them. Germline V CDR1 and CDR2: SGHTA, FQGNSA. This CDR3 is 12 amino acids long. CDR3 sequence (DNA): TGTGCCAGCAGCTCGGGGGGCACTGAAGCTTTCTTT. It translates to CASSSGGTEAFF.